This entry describes one T cell receptor (beta chain). What it recognizes is unknown. J lost 5 bases, V lost 3 bases, and 7 bases had no gene match. There are 14 residues in the CDR3. Germline V gene lookup returns CDR1 SGHTA and CDR2 FQGNSA. The healthy adult donors were HIV-negative and reported no recent acute infections or vaccinations. This entry belongs to a study of shared clonotypes between healthy human individuals. Across the whole study: Samples came from two female and a few male donors aged 18 to 49. General study points: Around 5.3% of naive CD4 clonotypes were shared across four donors. The study's rarefaction showed incomplete sorted-subset sequencing despite large depth.

TCRdb keeps only in-frame clones here, not all; method: immunoSEQ multiplex PCR. This table holds over a million clones, 95% to 99% found once. V and J are TRBV7-2 and TRBJ2-7, with TRBD1 matching 7 bases. The sequence was obtained from a young man in good health. Sequences were obtained from naive CD4+ T cells sorted from blood. As for subset: CD45RA+ positively selected. CDR3 region: CASSFDRDSHEQYF. For the CDR3, the DNA is TGTGCCAGCAGCTTCGACAGGGATTCGCACGAGCAGTACTTC. Based on the CDR3 plus reference TRBV7-2 and TRBJ2-7, the full variable domain is GAGVSQSPSNKVTEKGKDVELRCDPISGHTALYWYRQSLGQGLEFLIYFQGNSAPDKSGLPSDRFSAERTGGSVSTLTIQRTQQEDSAVYLCASSFDRDSHEQYFGPGTRLTVT.